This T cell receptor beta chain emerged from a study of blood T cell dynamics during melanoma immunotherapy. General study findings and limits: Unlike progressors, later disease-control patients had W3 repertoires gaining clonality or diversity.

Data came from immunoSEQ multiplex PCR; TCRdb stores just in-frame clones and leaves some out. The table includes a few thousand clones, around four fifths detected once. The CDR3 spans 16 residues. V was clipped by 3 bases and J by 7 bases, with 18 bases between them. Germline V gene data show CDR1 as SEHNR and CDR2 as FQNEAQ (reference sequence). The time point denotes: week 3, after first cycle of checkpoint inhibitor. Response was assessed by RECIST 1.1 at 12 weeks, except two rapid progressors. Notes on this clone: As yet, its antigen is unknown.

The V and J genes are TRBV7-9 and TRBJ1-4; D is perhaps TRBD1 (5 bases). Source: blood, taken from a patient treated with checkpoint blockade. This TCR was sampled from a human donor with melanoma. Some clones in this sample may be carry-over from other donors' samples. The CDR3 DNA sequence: TGTGCCAGCAGCTTGAGGGAGGGGAATGGAGGTGAAAAACTGTTTTTT. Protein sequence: CASSLREGNGGEKLFF.